The rows below give T cell receptor beta chains drawn from one sample of a study of graft-versus-host responses after intestinal transplantation. Measured with immunoSEQ multiplex PCR; TCRdb has only the in-frame clones, and not every one. The table has 12,000 to 15,000 clones, around two thirds seen once. Sequences were derived from ileum tissue, sampled 16 days after intestinal transplant. The receptors shown here come from a human patient who received an intestinal transplant, so some T cells may come from the graft donor. Each CDR3 is given with its conserved first and last residue. A D gene is named only where the DNA matches it firmly. Rows give clone size only sometimes, using once, few, many, or a class for an expanded clone.

D gene	J gene	clone size	V gene	CDR3 DNA	CDR3 protein
.	TRBJ2-7	.	TRBV4-2	TGTGCCAGCAGCCAGTATGTGTCCTACGAGCAGTACTTC	CASSQYVSYEQYF
.	TRBJ2-5	.	TRBV29-1	TGCAGCGTTGATGGCAGGGAAGCTGAGACCCAGTACTTC	CSVDGREAETQYF
.	TRBJ1-5	.	TRBV7-8	TGTGCCAGCAGCTTAGCGGGCGTGATGGGCAATCAGCCCCAGCATTTT	CASSLAGVMGNQPQHF
.	TRBJ1-2	.	TRBV4-3	TGCGCCAGCAGCCAAGACACAGGGACTAACTATGGCTACACCTTC	CASSQDTGTNYGYTF
.	TRBJ1-6	.	TRBV14	TGTGCCAGCAGCCAAGTCAGTACTACCAATTCACCCCTCCACTTT	CASSQVSTTNSPLHF
.	TRBJ2-3	.	TRBV19	TGTGCCAGTAATTCCTTTTTGGAGGGGTCTAGCACAGATACGCAGTATTTT	CASNSFLEGSSTDTQYF
.	TRBJ2-1	.	TRBV7-9	TGTGCCAGCGCACCGGGACTCCTTTCTCCCAATGAGCAGTTCTTC	CASAPGLLSPNEQFF
.	TRBJ2-1	.	TRBV6-5	TGTGCCACAGACTACTCCTACAATGAGCAGTTCTTC	CATDYSYNEQFF
.	TRBJ1-2	.	TRBV5-1	TGCGCCAGCAGCGCCCTCCGGGACACGCTTAACTATGGCTACACCTTC	CASSALRDTLNYGYTF
TRBD2	TRBJ2-3	.	TRBV19	TGTGCCAGTAGTAAAAGCGGGAGGGCAGATACGCAGTATTTT	CASSKSGRADTQYF
TRBD1	TRBJ2-1	.	TRBV27	TGTGCCAGCAGTTTAGGACAGGGGTATGAGCAGTTCTTC	CASSLGQGYEQFF
.	TRBJ2-3	once	TRBV28	TGTGCCAGCATCCACTCTTGGAGATCTGATACGCAGTATTTT	CASIHSWRSDTQYF
TRBD1	TRBJ1-2	.	TRBV25-1	TGTGCCAGCGGGGGGGACAGGGCCTCTAACTATGGCTACACCTTC	CASGGDRASNYGYTF
.	TRBJ2-4	.	TRBV6-1	TGTGCCAGTTGGGGGAGGCTAGCCAAAAACATTCAGTACTTC	CASWGRLAKNIQYF
.	TRBJ2-5	.	TRBV9	TGTGCCAGCAGCGTAGAGGGACACCTCCAAGAGACCCAGTACTTC	CASSVEGHLQETQYF
.	TRBJ2-7	.	TRBV19	TGTGCCAGTAGCCCGGGTCCCTCCTACGAGCAGTACTTC	CASSPGPSYEQYF
.	TRBJ2-3	.	TRBV29-1	TGCAGCGCTCTGCAGGGTACAGATACGCAGTATTTT	CSALQGTDTQYF
TRBD2	TRBJ2-3	.	TRBV5-4	TGTGCCAGCAGCCCACAAGGACTAGCATATACGCAGTATTTT	CASSPQGLAYTQYF
.	TRBJ1-2	.	TRBV29-1	TGCAGCTTTTCCCGGGAACCCCATGGCTACACCTTC	CSFSREPHGYTF
.	TRBJ2-7	.	TRBV30	TGTGCCGTAGTGCTCGCCAGTACAGTGTACTACGAGCAGTACTTC	CAVVLASTVYYEQYF